This T cell receptor (beta chain) emerged from a study of CD8+ T cells in alopecia areata. Overall study: Severity among treated patients was scored by the percentage of scalp area affected.

The V gene end was trimmed by 5 bases and the J gene end by 1 base; junction bases not matched to a gene: 5. CDR1 is MNHNS and CDR2 is SASEGT in the germline V gene. CDR3 length: 14 amino acids. Treatment given: oral pan-JAK inhibitor, 5-10 mg twice daily. The investigators collected lesional scalp punch biopsies and peripheral blood from alopecia areata patients. cDNA prepared by RNA extraction and subsequent reverse transcription served as the template for sequencing. Clones were sequenced by immunoSEQ multiplex PCR, and TCRdb holds only the in-frame ones, with some missing. The data hold about 6,900 clones, with around 65% observed a single time. This clone turned up a few times.

This receptor was taken from a human donor with alopecia areata. Sequences were derived from skin, sampled at week 4, from a patient treated with tofacitinib. This chain connects TRBV6-1 to TRBJ2-7; 7 bases are shared with TRBD1. In nucleotides, the CDR3 is TGTGCCAGCAGTTTTACGACAGGGTCCTACGAGCAGTACTTC. It codes for CASSFTTGSYEQYF.